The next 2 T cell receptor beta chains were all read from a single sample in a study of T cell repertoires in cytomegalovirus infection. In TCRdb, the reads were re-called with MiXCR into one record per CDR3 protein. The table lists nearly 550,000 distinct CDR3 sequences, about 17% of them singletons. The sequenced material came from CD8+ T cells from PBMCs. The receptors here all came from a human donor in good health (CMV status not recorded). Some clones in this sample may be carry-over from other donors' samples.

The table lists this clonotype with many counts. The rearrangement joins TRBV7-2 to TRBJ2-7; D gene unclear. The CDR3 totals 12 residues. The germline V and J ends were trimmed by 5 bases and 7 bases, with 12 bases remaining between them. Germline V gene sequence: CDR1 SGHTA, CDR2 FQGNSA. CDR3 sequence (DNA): TGTGCCAGCAGCCCTCCTGGATTGGAGCAGTACTTC. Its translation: CASSPPGLEQYF.

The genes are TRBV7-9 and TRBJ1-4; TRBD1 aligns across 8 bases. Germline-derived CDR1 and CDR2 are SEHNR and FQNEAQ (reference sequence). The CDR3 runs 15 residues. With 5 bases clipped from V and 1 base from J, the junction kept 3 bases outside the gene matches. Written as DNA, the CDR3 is TGTGCCAGCAGCCGTACAGGGGGAACTAATGAAAAACTGTTTTTT. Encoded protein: CASSRTGGTNEKLFF.